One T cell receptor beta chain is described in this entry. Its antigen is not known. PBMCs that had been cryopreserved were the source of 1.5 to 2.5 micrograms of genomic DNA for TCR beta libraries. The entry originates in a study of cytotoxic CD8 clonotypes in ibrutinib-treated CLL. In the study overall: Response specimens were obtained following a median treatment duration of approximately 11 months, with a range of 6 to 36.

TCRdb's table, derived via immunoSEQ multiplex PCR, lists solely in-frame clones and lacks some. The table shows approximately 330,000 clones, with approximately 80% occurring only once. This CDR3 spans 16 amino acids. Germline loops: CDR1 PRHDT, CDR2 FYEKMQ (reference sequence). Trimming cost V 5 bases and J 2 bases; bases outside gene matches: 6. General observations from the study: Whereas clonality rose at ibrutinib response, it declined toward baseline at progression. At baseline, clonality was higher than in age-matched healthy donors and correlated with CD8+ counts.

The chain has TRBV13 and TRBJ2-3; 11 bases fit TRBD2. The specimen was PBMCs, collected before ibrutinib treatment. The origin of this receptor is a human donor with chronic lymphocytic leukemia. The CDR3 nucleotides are TGTGCCAGCAGCGTTCTAGCGGGAGGCTCCACAGATACGCAGTATTTT. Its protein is CASSVLAGGSTDTQYF. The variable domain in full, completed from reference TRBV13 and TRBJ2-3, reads AAGVIQSPRHLIKEKRETATLKCYPIPRHDTVYWYQQGPGQDPQFLISFYEKMQSDKGSIPDRFSAQQFSDYHSELNMSSLELGDSALYFCASSVLAGGSTDTQYFGPGTRLTVL.